The sequence of this T cell receptor (beta chain) was determined in a study of blood T cells in healthy people across ages. The use of a sample-barcoded 5' primer and a J-beta primer mix characterized a second PCR of about 6 to 12 cycles. TCRdb redid the calling of the 5' RACE reads with MiXCR, one entry per CDR3 protein. The sample holds about 1.5 million distinct CDR3 sequences, approximately 42% seen once. The germline V gene has CDR1 ENHRY and CDR2 SYGVKD. V lost 6 bases to trimming and J lost 10 bases; unmatched junction nucleotides: 14. The CDR3 runs to 14 residues. Sequencing input: blood. The TCR comes from a woman aged 18-29 years in good health. V and J are TRBV10-3 and TRBJ2-7; TRBD1 matches at 8 bases. CDR3 region: CAIREPGTGGIQYF. The CDR3 coding sequence is TGTGCCATCAGGGAACCCGGGACAGGAGGAATTCAGTACTTC.